Listed below are T cell receptor beta chains from one sample, sequenced in a study of TIL therapy for anti-PD-1-resistant metastatic lung cancer. Profiled with immunoSEQ multiplex PCR; TCRdb holds only in-frame clones, not every one. The sample contains 30,000 to 45,000 clones, about 70% of which appear only once. This specimen consisted of blood, obtained at baseline. The receptors were sampled from a person aged 25 to 79 with non-small cell lung cancer. Both conserved end residues are part of each CDR3. Each record gives: clone size, D gene, J gene, CDR3 length, V gene, CDR3 protein, CDR3 DNA. D genes are given only for firm matches. Clone sizes are given selectively: once, few, many, or a class where the clone is expanded.

>.|.|TRBJ1-3|14|TRBV9
CASSVDDPGNTIYF
TGTGCCAGCAGCGTAGATGACCCTGGAAACACCATATATTTT
>.|.|TRBJ2-5|12|TRBV30
CAWSVGGETQYF
TGTGCCTGGAGTGTGGGGGGAGAGACCCAGTACTTC
>.|.|TRBJ2-3|15|TRBV5-4
CASSLANPRTDTQYF
TGTGCCAGCAGCCTGGCGAACCCTCGCACAGATACGCAGTATTTT
>few|TRBD1|TRBJ2-7|14|TRBV2
CASSIGQGPYEQYF
TGTGCCAGCAGTATAGGACAGGGCCCCTACGAGCAGTACTTC
>.|TRBD2|TRBJ2-5|16|TRBV5-4
CASSLGLAGVAETQYF
TGTGCCAGCAGCTTGGGACTAGCGGGAGTGGCAGAGACCCAGTACTTC
>.|.|TRBJ1-2|13|TRBV19
CASSIPPNYGYTF
TGTGCCAGTAGTATCCCCCCCAACTATGGCTACACCTTC
>.|TRBD2|TRBJ2-7|14|TRBV5-1
CASSLGGGLYEQYF
TGCGCCAGCAGCTTGGGCGGGGGACTATACGAGCAGTACTTC
>.|.|TRBJ2-3|16|TRBV9
CASSVALGQGTDTQYF
TGTGCCAGCAGCGTAGCTCTGGGGCAGGGTACAGATACGCAGTATTTT
>few|.|TRBJ2-1|16|TRBV19
CASSPVDSSSYNEQFF
TGTGCCAGTAGTCCCGTTGACAGCAGCTCCTACAATGAGCAGTTCTTC
>.|.|TRBJ1-2|21|TRBV12-5
CASGTSRMAGKNPIGSGGYTF
TGTGCTAGTGGTACGTCGCGTATGGCAGGGAAAAACCCGATCGGTTCGGGTGGCTACACCTTC
>few|.|TRBJ1-1|14|TRBV9
CASSVVPGASEAFF
TGTGCCAGCAGCGTAGTACCGGGGGCCTCTGAAGCTTTCTTT
>.|.|TRBJ2-3|13|TRBV30
CAWSGLAGDTQYF
TGTGCCTGGAGTGGACTCGCGGGAGATACGCAGTATTTT
>.|.|TRBJ1-5|14|TRBV6-1
CASRSGQINQPQHF
TGTGCCAGCAGGTCGGGACAAATTAATCAGCCCCAGCATTTT